These T cell receptor beta chains were read from a single sample in a study of blood T cell repertoires in COVID-19. Sequencing was performed with immunoSEQ multiplex PCR; in TCRdb, only in-frame clones are kept and a portion is missing. The sample holds 200,000 to 250,000 clones, approximately 84% seen once. Material for sequencing was PBMCs or T cells enriched from blood (not recorded which). Receptors originate from a man in his 60s who had recovered from COVID-19. CDR3s include the opening cysteine and the closing phenylalanine or tryptophan. The order of the fields is V gene, D gene, clone size, J gene, CDR3 protein, CDR3 DNA. A D gene is named only where the DNA matches it firmly. Size is stated for part of the rows, as once, few or many counts, or as a class when the clone is expanded.

TRBV7-9	TRBD1	once	TRBJ1-1	CASSLGQGAFTEAFF	TGTGCCAGCAGCCTGGGACAGGGGGCTTTTACTGAAGCTTTCTTT
TRBV27	TRBD1	-	TRBJ1-6	CASTPGQGGNSPLHF	TGTGCCAGCACCCCCGGACAGGGGGGTAATTCACCCCTCCACTTT
TRBV7-2	TRBD2	-	TRBJ2-3	CASSLVSGGLTDTQYF	TGTGCCAGCAGCTTAGTTTCGGGGGGGCTGACAGATACGCAGTATTTT
TRBV6-5	-	-	TRBJ1-2	CASSYTTGSNYGYTF	TGTGCCAGCAGTTACACCACAGGGTCTAACTATGGCTACACCTTC
TRBV6-5	-	once	TRBJ1-6	CASSQGSYNSPLHF	TGTGCCAGCAGCCAGGGCTCCTATAATTCACCCCTCCACTTT
TRBV4-1	TRBD2	once	TRBJ2-3	CASSQGSVVSGEQTDTQYF	TGCGCCAGCAGCCAAGGTTCAGTTGTTAGCGGGGAACAGACAGATACGCAGTATTTT
TRBV5-1	TRBD2	once	TRBJ2-3	CASSLELAGATDTQYF	TGCGCCAGCAGCTTGGAACTAGCGGGGGCCACAGATACGCAGTATTTT
TRBV2	TRBD2	-	TRBJ2-3	CASSVGGGTDTQYF	TGTGCCAGCAGTGTGGGGGGGGGCACAGATACGCAGTATTTT
TRBV3-1/TRBV3-2	-	-	TRBJ1-6	CASSQGRGGTARTPLHF	TGTGCCAGCAGCCAAGGGCGAGGAGGGACCGCAAGAACACCCCTCCACTTT
TRBV27	-	-	TRBJ1-4	CASSLQGFGATNEKLFF	TGTGCCAGCAGTTTACAGGGTTTTGGCGCAACTAATGAAAAACTGTTTTTT
TRBV6-5	-	-	TRBJ1-1	CASSYSNRMNTEAFF	TGTGCCAGCAGTTACTCGAACAGGATGAACACTGAAGCTTTCTTT
TRBV7-2	TRBD1	-	TRBJ1-5	CASSPQQGSHQPQHF	TGTGCCAGCAGCCCACAACAGGGGTCGCATCAGCCCCAGCATTTT
TRBV5-1	-	-	TRBJ1-1	CASSLATVNTEAFF	TGCGCCAGCAGCTTGGCCACAGTGAACACTGAAGCTTTCTTT
TRBV6-2/TRBV6-3	TRBD1	-	TRBJ1-6	CASSRGGADNSPLHF	TGTGCCAGCAGTCGAGGGGGCGCCGATAATTCACCCCTCCACTTT
TRBV15	-	-	TRBJ1-4	CATSRDLGRAYEKLFF	TGTGCCACCAGCAGAGATCTCGGCAGGGCGTATGAAAAACTGTTTTTT
TRBV4-2	TRBD2	-	TRBJ2-1	CASSQMFSRGGYNEQFF	TGTGCCAGCAGCCAGATGTTCTCGCGGGGGGGGTACAATGAGCAGTTCTTC
TRBV11-2	-	-	TRBJ2-7	CASSTQQGGKQYF	TGTGCCAGCAGCACACAACAGGGAGGGAAGCAGTACTTC
TRBV3-1/TRBV3-2	-	-	TRBJ1-3	CASSQGPGSGNTIYF	TGTGCCAGCAGCCAAGGTCCGGGAAGTGGAAACACCATATATTTT
TRBV3-1/TRBV3-2	-	-	TRBJ1-1	CASSQGWAGMNTEAFF	TGTGCCAGCAGCCAAGGATGGGCAGGAATGAACACTGAAGCTTTCTTT
TRBV7-2	-	few	TRBJ1-2	CASSSTLPGMRDGYTF	TGTGCCAGCAGCTCTACTCTACCTGGGATGCGGGATGGCTACACCTTC
TRBV18	TRBD1	few	TRBJ2-7	CASSPAGQGYEQYF	TGTGCCAGCTCACCGGCGGGACAGGGTTACGAGCAGTACTTC
TRBV5-1	-	-	TRBJ2-7	CASSLGEGGPYEQYF	TGCGCCAGCAGCTTGGGTGAAGGGGGTCCCTACGAGCAGTACTTC
TRBV12-3/TRBV12-4	-	once	TRBJ2-1	CASSQVNEQFF	TGTGCCAGCAGTCAGGTAAATGAGCAGTTCTTC
TRBV5-1	-	-	TRBJ1-2	CASSGKDSPYGYTF	TGCGCCAGCAGCGGCAAGGACTCACCCTATGGCTACACCTTC
TRBV5-5	-	-	TRBJ2-5	CASSSQGIVETQYF	TGTGCCAGCAGCTCCCAGGGGATTGTAGAGACCCAGTACTTC
TRBV5-4	TRBD1	-	TRBJ1-2	CASSLAQRQGNYGYTF	TGTGCCAGCAGCTTGGCCCAGAGACAGGGAAACTATGGCTACACCTTC
TRBV30	TRBD1	-	TRBJ1-6	CAWTTGPYNSPLHF	TGTGCCTGGACGACAGGGCCCTATAATTCACCCCTCCACTTT
TRBV21-1	-	-	TRBJ1-2	CASRFGTGGSNYGYTF	TGTGCCAGCAGATTTGGGACAGGGGGCTCTAACTATGGCTACACCTTC
TRBV3-1/TRBV3-2	-	-	TRBJ2-7	CASSGGWAGSGEQYF	TGTGCCAGCAGCGGAGGTTGGGCGGGGTCCGGCGAGCAGTACTTC
TRBV5-1	TRBD2	-	TRBJ2-1	CASSWVAGQRNEQFF	TGCGCCAGCAGCTGGGTAGCGGGGCAACGCAATGAGCAGTTCTTC
TRBV6-1	TRBD2	-	TRBJ2-6	CASSDFWGGSGANVLTF	TGTGCCAGCAGTGATTTCTGGGGGGGGTCTGGGGCCAACGTCCTGACTTTC
TRBV30	-	few	TRBJ2-7	CAWSVKYEQYF	TGTGCCTGGAGTGTCAAATACGAGCAGTACTTC
TRBV7-8	-	-	TRBJ1-1	CASSGALGRAGGEAFF	TGTGCCAGCAGCGGAGCCCTTGGCAGGGCCGGGGGTGAAGCTTTCTTT
TRBV5-5	TRBD1	once	TRBJ1-1	CASSLGPGGGGEAFF	TGTGCCAGCAGCTTGGGTCCAGGGGGCGGTGGTGAAGCTTTCTTT
TRBV7-9	TRBD2	few	TRBJ2-3	CASNGLAGADTQYF	TGTGCCAGCAATGGGCTAGCGGGGGCCGATACGCAGTATTTT
TRBV11-2	TRBD2	-	TRBJ2-2	CASSFIAGGSTGELFF	TGTGCCAGCAGCTTCATAGCGGGGGGAAGCACCGGGGAGCTGTTTTTT
TRBV6-5	-	-	TRBJ1-1	CASSYSERGGTEAFF	TGTGCCAGCAGTTACTCGGAAAGGGGAGGGACTGAAGCTTTCTTT
TRBV4-1	-	few	TRBJ2-3	CASSLSGGGTDTQYF	TGCGCCAGCAGCCTCTCGGGGGGCGGTACAGATACGCAGTATTTT
TRBV19	-	-	TRBJ1-5	CASSIQQPSQPQHF	TGTGCCAGTAGTATTCAACAACCAAGTCAGCCCCAGCATTTT
TRBV5-1	TRBD1	-	TRBJ1-1	CASSTSGTGGIEAFF	TGCGCCAGCAGCACCTCCGGGACAGGGGGAATTGAAGCTTTCTTT
TRBV6-5	-	-	TRBJ1-2	CASSSGEYGYTF	TGTGCCAGCAGTTCCGGGGAATATGGCTACACCTTC
TRBV2	-	-	TRBJ1-2	CASSEATGTYGYTF	TGTGCCAGCAGTGAAGCGACCGGGACATATGGCTACACCTTC
TRBV7-2	-	-	TRBJ1-3	CASSLQAVSGNTIYF	TGTGCCAGCAGTTTGCAGGCCGTCTCTGGAAACACCATATATTTT
TRBV12-3/TRBV12-4	-	-	TRBJ1-3	CASSFGVDTIYF	TGTGCCAGCAGTTTCGGGGTAGACACCATATATTTT
TRBV6-5	-	few	TRBJ1-5	CASSSGSSNQPQHF	TGTGCCAGCAGCTCAGGCAGTAGCAATCAGCCCCAGCATTTT